Sequencing of this T cell receptor beta chain was carried out in a study of long-term antiretroviral therapy in people with HIV. Survey-level immunoSEQ v3.0 assays were run. Method: immunoSEQ multiplex PCR; TCRdb's copy keeps in-frame clones and lacks some. The data show 30,000 to 40,000 clones, 94% seen once. Germline V gene lookup returns CDR1 MGHDK and CDR2 SYGVNS. V was shortened by 2 bases and J by 6 bases, with 19 bases between the two germline ends. There are 16 residues in the CDR3. V usage is TRBV25-1 and J usage is TRBJ1-2; tentatively, D is TRBD1 (6 bases). Sequenced here: unsorted PBMCs, sampled around 5.4 years after starting antiretroviral therapy. The receptor comes from a woman aged 50 to 65 with HIV. CDR3 sequence reads: CASSEATHGGRDGYTF. The CDR3 nucleotides read TGTGCCAGCAGTGAAGCAACGCATGGGGGGCGCGATGGCTACACCTTC.